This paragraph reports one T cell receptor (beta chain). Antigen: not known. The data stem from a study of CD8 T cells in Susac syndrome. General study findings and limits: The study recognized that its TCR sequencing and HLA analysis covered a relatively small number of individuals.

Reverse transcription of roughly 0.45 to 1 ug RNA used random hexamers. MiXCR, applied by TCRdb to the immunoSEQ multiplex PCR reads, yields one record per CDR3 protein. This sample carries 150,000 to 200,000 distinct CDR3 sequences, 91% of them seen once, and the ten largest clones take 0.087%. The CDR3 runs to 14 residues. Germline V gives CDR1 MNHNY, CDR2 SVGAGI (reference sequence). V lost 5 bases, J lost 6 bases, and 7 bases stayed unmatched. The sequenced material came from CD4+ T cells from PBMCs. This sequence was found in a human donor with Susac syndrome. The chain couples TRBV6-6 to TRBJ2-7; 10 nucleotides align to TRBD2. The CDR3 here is CASSQSGGAVEQYF. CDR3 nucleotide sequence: TGTGCCAGCAGTCAAAGCGGGGGGGCAGTCGAGCAGTACTTC.